This is a list of T cell receptor beta chains from one sample in a study of cytomegalovirus exposure and HLA in healthy donors. Here immunoSEQ multiplex PCR was the method, and the copy in TCRdb shows in-frame clones only, minus some. The sample contains 100,000 or so clones, just under 75% of which appear only once. Input material: PBMCs. All receptors derive from a man aged 50 to 60 in good health and CMV-seropositive. Both conserved end residues are part of each CDR3. The order of the fields is V gene, clone size, J gene, D gene, CDR3 DNA, CDR3 protein. A D gene is named only where the DNA matches it firmly. Clone sizes are given selectively: once, few, many, or a class where the clone is expanded.

>TRBV4-1|.|TRBJ2-5|TRBD2
TGCGCCAGCAGCCACTGGACTAGCGGAGGGGGAGAGACCCAGTACTTC
CASSHWTSGGGETQYF
>TRBV6-1|.|TRBJ1-1|.
TGTGCCAGCAGTTATGGACAGTATACTGAAGCTTTCTTT
CASSYGQYTEAFF
>TRBV7-8|.|TRBJ2-5|.
TGTGCCAGCAGCTCTGTGAGACTAGAAGAGACCCAGTACTTC
CASSSVRLEETQYF
>TRBV2|.|TRBJ1-5|.
TGTGCCAGCAGTGAGATAGCTAGCAATCAGCCCCAGCATTTT
CASSEIASNQPQHF
>TRBV28|few|TRBJ2-3|TRBD2
TGTGCCAGCAGTGGACTAGAAGACCTCACAGATACGCAGTATTTT
CASSGLEDLTDTQYF
>TRBV6-6|.|TRBJ1-3|.
TGTGCCAGCAGTCCAGGGTATGGAAACACCATATATTTT
CASSPGYGNTIYF
>TRBV5-1|once|TRBJ1-1|TRBD1
TGCGCCAGCAGCACATCAGGGGGAATGAACACTGAAGCTTTCTTT
CASSTSGGMNTEAFF
>TRBV30|.|TRBJ1-1|TRBD1
TGTGCCTGGGGTTACGGGGGGACAGGGAATAATCAGGAGGCTTTCTTT
CAWGYGGTGNNQEAFF
>TRBV5-1|.|TRBJ2-1|TRBD1
TGCGCCAGCAGCGGGGCCGGGACAGGGTTATTCAATGAGCAGTTCTTC
CASSGAGTGLFNEQFF
>TRBV6-1|.|TRBJ2-7|.
TGTGCCAGCAGTTCACAGGTTCGCCACGAGCAGTACTTC
CASSSQVRHEQYF
>TRBV2|few|TRBJ1-2|TRBD1
TGTGCCAGCAGCCAAACAGGGGTGGGCGGCTACACCTTC
CASSQTGVGGYTF
>TRBV5-4|.|TRBJ1-1|.
TGTGCCAGCAGCCCGCGGGAGACGAGAACGGTTGAAGCTTTCTTT
CASSPRETRTVEAFF
>TRBV27|.|TRBJ2-3|.
TGTGCCAGCAAGTGGCGGGATACGCAGTATTTT
CASKWRDTQYF
>TRBV5-4|.|TRBJ1-4|.
TGTGCCAGCAGCTTGGCCGGGGAGGGTAATGAAAAACTGTTTTTT
CASSLAGEGNEKLFF
>TRBV11-2|.|TRBJ2-7|.
TGTGCCAGCAGCTCTCGCTGGGGTTGGGACTTAAGAAGCTACGAGCAGTACTTC
CASSSRWGWDLRSYEQYF
>TRBV13|.|TRBJ2-7|.
TGTGCCAGCAGCTCCCGGGACGGGAGCTCCTACGAGCAGTACTTC
CASSSRDGSSYEQYF
>TRBV11-3|few|TRBJ1-2|.
TGTGCCAGCAGCTCCTCTGGGGGGGGACCTAACTATGGCTACACCTTC
CASSSSGGGPNYGYTF
>TRBV11-2|.|TRBJ2-2|TRBD1
TGTGCCAGCACCAACTGGGGGACAGGGAACACCGGGGAGCTGTTTTTT
CASTNWGTGNTGELFF
>TRBV10-3|.|TRBJ2-1|TRBD2
TGTGCCATCAGGTGGGAGGGAGGCTACAATGAGCAGTTCTTC
CAIRWEGGYNEQFF
>TRBV6-1|once|TRBJ2-7|.
TGTGCCAGCATTCAGGGGGACTCATCCTACGAGCAGTACTTC
CASIQGDSSYEQYF
>TRBV5-1|.|TRBJ1-4|TRBD1
TGCGCCAGCAGCTTCGGGACAGCTAATGAAAAGCTGTTTTTT
CASSFGTANEKLFF
>TRBV6-6|.|TRBJ1-2|.
TGTGCCAGCAGTTACGGCACAGGGACTAACTATGGCTACACCTTC
CASSYGTGTNYGYTF
>TRBV19|many|TRBJ2-1|TRBD2
TGTGCCAGTAGTAACCCCGCGACGGGGGGTTCTGGGGTGGAGCAGTTCTTC
CASSNPATGGSGVEQFF
>TRBV6-1|.|TRBJ1-2|TRBD1
TGTGCCAGCAGCCGGGAGGGACAGACATATGGCTACACCTTC
CASSREGQTYGYTF
>TRBV7-9|.|TRBJ2-1|TRBD2
TGTGCCAGCAGCTTATCGGGACTAGAATCGAATGAGCAGTTCTTC
CASSLSGLESNEQFF
>TRBV6-1|few|TRBJ1-1|.
TGTGCCAGCACTATGACACAGGTCACTGAAGCTTTCTTT
CASTMTQVTEAFF
>TRBV27|.|TRBJ1-1|.
TGTGCCAGCAGCCTAGTCGGGAGGAAGGACACTGAAGCTTTCTTT
CASSLVGRKDTEAFF
>TRBV5-1|.|TRBJ1-1|TRBD1
TGCGCCAGCAGCTTGGGACAGGGGCTCGCTGAAGCTTTCTTT
CASSLGQGLAEAFF
>TRBV6-1|.|TRBJ1-2|.
TGTGCCAGCAGTGGAGGACAGTTCTATGGCTACACCTTC
CASSGGQFYGYTF
>TRBV19|.|TRBJ2-7|TRBD2
TGTGCCAGTAGCCCCCGGCGGGAGGACGAGCAGTACTTC
CASSPRREDEQYF
>TRBV6-1|once|TRBJ2-5|.
TGTGCCAGCAGGGGACACTCACAAGAGACCCAGTACTTC
CASRGHSQETQYF
>TRBV30|.|TRBJ2-3|TRBD2
TGTGCGGGGAGGCTAGCGGGAGAGGATACGCAGTATTTT
CAGRLAGEDTQYF
>TRBV5-1|.|TRBJ2-7|.
TGCGCCAGCAGTTTTTTGGTACCAGGGGCGAGCTCCTACGAGCAGTACTTC
CASSFLVPGASSYEQYF
>TRBV5-1|.|TRBJ1-2|TRBD1
TGCGCCAGCAGCCCAGGGACAGTTTCATATGGCTACACCTTC
CASSPGTVSYGYTF
>TRBV5-1|.|TRBJ1-1|TRBD1
TGCGCCAGCAGAGGGACAGGGGGCACTGAAGCTTTCTTT
CASRGTGGTEAFF
>TRBV30|once|TRBJ2-7|TRBD2
TGTGCCTGGAGTCTCCCTAGGACTAGCGGGAGTCCTCAAATCTACGAGCAGTACTTC
CAWSLPRTSGSPQIYEQYF
>TRBV5-6|.|TRBJ2-6|.
TGTGCCAGCAGCTTGGGAGTCTCTGGGGCCAACGTCCTGACTTTC
CASSLGVSGANVLTF
>TRBV2|.|TRBJ1-6|.
TGTGCCAGCAGTTACTATGAGGGGGATAATTCACCCCTCCACTTT
CASSYYEGDNSPLHF
>TRBV23-1|.|TRBJ2-3|TRBD1
TGCGCCAGCAGTCAATCGGACAGGTTAAGCACAGATACGCAGTATTTT
CASSQSDRLSTDTQYF
>TRBV15|.|TRBJ2-1|.
TGTGCCACCAGCAGGGCCGGGACTTTTTACAATGAGCAGTTCTTC
CATSRAGTFYNEQFF